These T cell receptor beta chains were read from a single sample in a study of a mutant IDH1 vaccine in newly diagnosed glioma. These receptors' targets are unknown. Produced via immunoSEQ multiplex PCR; TCRdb's table is partial and in-frame only. The sample shows some 45,000 clones, approximately 80% of them seen only once. Material: PBMCs, obtained from a glioma patient whose treatment included an IDH1 peptide vaccine. Receptors originate from a woman aged 50 to 60 with glioma. Both conserved end residues are part of each CDR3. D genes are given only for firm matches. Not all rows give a size; the values are once, few, many and, for expanded clones, a class.

j_gene | abundance | d_gene | v_gene | CDR3aa | CDR3nt
TRBJ1-1 | NA | NA | TRBV7-2 | CASSSEGGIAEAFF | TGTGCCAGCAGCTCGGAGGGAGGGATCGCTGAAGCTTTCTTT
TRBJ2-1 | NA | NA | TRBV30 | CAWDQGGSSYNEQFF | TGTGCCTGGGATCAGGGGGGAAGCTCCTACAATGAGCAGTTCTTC
TRBJ2-7 | NA | NA | TRBV6-5 | CASSYSAGTYEQYF | TGTGCCAGCAGTTACTCAGCAGGGACTTACGAGCAGTACTTC
TRBJ1-1 | NA | NA | TRBV5-1 | CASSTQDTEAFF | TGCGCCAGCAGCACCCAGGACACTGAAGCTTTCTTT
TRBJ1-2 | NA | TRBD1 | TRBV7-2 | CASSLRTGGYGYTF | TGTGCCAGCAGCTTGCGCACAGGGGGCTATGGCTACACCTTC
TRBJ1-5 | NA | NA | TRBV20-1 | CSARDPRTQHF | TGCAGTGCTAGAGATCCCCGCACCCAGCATTTT
TRBJ1-3 | NA | TRBD1 | TRBV27 | CASGGQGLGDTIYF | TGTGCCAGCGGCGGACAGGGACTAGGGGACACCATATATTTT
TRBJ2-3 | NA | TRBD2 | TRBV12-5 | CASGLVRTGTSRRNDTQYF | TGTGCTAGTGGTTTGGTTCGGACCGGGACTAGCCGACGCAACGATACGCAGTATTTT
TRBJ2-7 | NA | NA | TRBV6-1 | CASSETTYEQYF | TGTGCCAGCAGTGAAACCACCTACGAGCAGTACTTC
TRBJ2-7 | NA | NA | TRBV9 | CASSVWEGGLGEQYF | TGTGCCAGCAGCGTTTGGGAAGGGGGTTTGGGCGAGCAGTACTTC
TRBJ1-6 | NA | TRBD1 | TRBV5-4 | CASSLSTGTGSPLHF | TGTGCCAGCAGCTTGAGTACCGGGACAGGGTCACCCCTCCACTTT
TRBJ1-4 | NA | NA | TRBV28 | CASSLPPPNEKLFF | TGTGCCAGCAGTTTACCCCCACCTAATGAAAAACTGTTTTTT
TRBJ2-3 | NA | TRBD2 | TRBV5-4 | CAAAWRGAGTDTQYF | TGTGCCGCAGCTTGGCGGGGGGCGGGCACAGATACGCAGTATTTT
TRBJ1-2 | NA | TRBD1 | TRBV4-1 | CASSQQTGNYGYTF | TGCGCCAGCAGCCAACAGACAGGGAACTATGGCTACACCTTC
TRBJ1-2 | NA | NA | TRBV7-2 | CASSLEDRYYGYTF | TGTGCCAGCAGCTTAGAAGACAGGTACTATGGCTACACCTTC
TRBJ1-3 | NA | NA | TRBV5-6 | CASSLLTGNTIYF | TGTGCCAGCAGCTTGTTAACCGGAAACACCATATATTTT
TRBJ1-5 | NA | TRBD1 | TRBV9 | CASSVVPGQLKPFNQPQHF | TGTGCCAGCAGCGTCGTACCGGGACAGCTAAAGCCTTTCAATCAGCCCCAGCATTTT
TRBJ1-1 | NA | NA | TRBV7-9 | CASSLSGNTEAFF | TGTGCCAGCAGCTTATCTGGGAACACTGAAGCTTTCTTT
TRBJ2-6 | NA | NA | TRBV5-4 | CASSWGRSGANVLTF | TGTGCCAGCAGCTGGGGCCGCTCTGGGGCCAACGTCCTGACTTTC
TRBJ2-2 | few | NA | TRBV19 | CASMGRDRRAGELFF | TGTGCCAGTATGGGGAGGGACAGGAGGGCCGGGGAGCTGTTTTTT
TRBJ2-7 | NA | TRBD1 | TRBV5-1 | CASKGQSSYEQYF | TGCGCCAGTAAGGGACAGAGCTCCTACGAGCAGTACTTC
TRBJ1-2 | NA | TRBD1 | TRBV6-4 | CASSQTGTTYGYTF | TGTGCCAGCAGCCAGACAGGGACCACCTATGGCTACACCTTC
TRBJ1-3 | NA | NA | TRBV6-5 | CASRVDRYPGNTIYF | TGTGCCAGCAGGGTAGACAGGTACCCTGGAAACACCATATATTTT
TRBJ1-1 | NA | NA | TRBV7-2 | CASSPLGGRTEAFF | TGTGCCAGCAGCCCCCTCGGGGGCAGGACTGAAGCTTTCTTT
TRBJ1-5 | once | NA | TRBV27 | CASSLSGSYSNQPQHF | TGTGCCAGCAGTTTATCAGGCAGCTACAGCAATCAGCCCCAGCATTTT
TRBJ2-7 | NA | TRBD1 | TRBV9 | CASSGGDRGYEQYF | TGTGCCAGCAGCGGTGGGGACAGGGGCTACGAGCAGTACTTC
TRBJ1-1 | NA | TRBD1 | TRBV6-5 | CASSRPRDRGLVAFF | TGTGCCAGCAGTAGACCCCGGGACAGGGGGCTTGTTGCTTTCTTT
TRBJ2-5 | NA | NA | TRBV7-9 | CASSLYARGETQYF | TGTGCCAGCAGCCTATATGCCCGGGGAGAGACCCAGTACTTC
TRBJ1-4 | few | TRBD1 | TRBV10-1 | CASSVDRSDEKLFF | TGCGCCAGCAGTGTGGACAGGTCTGATGAAAAACTGTTTTTT
TRBJ2-1 | NA | TRBD2 | TRBV30 | CAWSVLSGGSYNEQFF | TGTGCCTGGAGTGTACTTAGCGGGGGCTCCTACAATGAGCAGTTCTTC
TRBJ2-1 | NA | TRBD2 | TRBV7-3 | CASSLRASGGAYNEQFF | TGTGCCAGCAGCTTAAGGGCTAGCGGGGGGGCCTACAATGAGCAGTTCTTC
TRBJ1-2 | once | NA | TRBV6-1 | CASSVDSPAYGYTF | TGTGCCAGCAGTGTTGACAGCCCTGCCTATGGCTACACCTTC
TRBJ2-7 | NA | NA | TRBV6-6 | CASSSRGNDYEQYF | TGTGCCAGCAGTTCAAGGGGGAATGACTACGAGCAGTACTTC
TRBJ2-5 | NA | NA | TRBV4-1 | CASSQEDRRVETQYF | TGCGCCAGCAGCCAAGAAGACAGGAGGGTGGAGACCCAGTACTTC
TRBJ2-3 | NA | TRBD2 | TRBV6-4 | CASSETSGGADTQYF | TGTGCCAGCAGTGAGACTAGCGGGGGAGCAGATACGCAGTATTTT
TRBJ2-2 | NA | TRBD2 | TRBV6-5 | CASSYSRLAGVGELFF | TGTGCCAGCAGTTACTCTCGACTAGCGGGGGTCGGGGAGCTGTTTTTT
TRBJ1-5 | NA | NA | TRBV7-8 | CASSLVGGYNQPQHF | TGTGCCAGCAGCTTAGTCGGCGGATACAATCAGCCCCAGCATTTT
TRBJ1-6 | NA | NA | TRBV6-5 | CASRDDSHNSPLHF | TGTGCCAGCAGGGACGACAGCCATAATTCACCCCTCCACTTT
TRBJ2-3 | NA | NA | TRBV6-6 | CASSYVRGNTQYF | TGTGCCAGCAGTTACGTACGGGGGAATACGCAGTATTTT
TRBJ1-1 | once | TRBD1 | TRBV30 | CAWSPGQGRASTEAFF | TGTGCCTGGAGTCCCGGACAGGGACGAGCTAGCACTGAAGCTTTCTTT
TRBJ1-4 | NA | TRBD1 | TRBV19 | CASREQGIGRTNEKLFF | TGTGCCAGTAGAGAACAGGGGATTGGAAGGACTAATGAAAAACTGTTTTTT